Below are 12 T cell receptor beta chains sequenced from a single sample in a study of cytomegalovirus exposure and HLA in healthy donors. The study ran its PCR with 60 Vbeta and 13 Jbeta primers. Here immunoSEQ multiplex PCR was the method, and the copy in TCRdb shows in-frame clones only, minus some. The data show 120,000 to 150,000 clones, roughly 80% seen once. The source material was PBMCs. Receptors originate from a woman aged 25-40 years in good health and CMV-seronegative.

The gene calls are TRBV30 and TRBJ1-4; 7 bases map to TRBD1. The CDR3 loop spans 16 amino acids. With 4 bases clipped from V and 5 bases from J, the junction kept 13 bases outside the gene matches. Looked up from germline, CDR1 is GTSNPN and CDR2 is SVGIG (reference sequence). CDR3 amino acids: CAWTSDRSVRNEKLFF. The CDR3 DNA follows: TGTGCCTGGACCTCGGACAGGAGCGTGAGGAATGAAAAACTGTTTTTT.

V gene TRBV5-1 combines with J gene TRBJ2-7; 7 nucleotides align to TRBD2. In germline, CDR1 is SGHRS, CDR2 YFSETQ. Unmatched junction bases numbered 11, after V lost 5 bases and J lost 3 bases. The CDR3 is 15 amino acids. The DNA for the CDR3 is TGCGCCAGCAGAGCCGGGGGGAGCGAAATCTACGAGCAGTACTTC. Translation: CASRAGGSEIYEQYF.

The V gene is TRBV19, the J gene TRBJ2-3; 8 bases are shared with TRBD2. V dropped 10 bases and J dropped 2; count of bases not matched to a gene: 8. CDR1 LNHDA and CDR2 SQIVND come from the germline V gene (reference sequence). This CDR3 comprises 14 residues. CDR3 protein: CATHFSGTTDTQYF. Here the CDR3 DNA reads TGTGCCACCCATTTTAGCGGGACCACAGATACGCAGTATTTT.

The chain employs TRBV19 and TRBJ2-1; TRBD2 matches at 9 bases. The length of the CDR3 is 15 residues. The junction had 8 bases not matched to a gene; V was cut back by 7 bases and J by 4 bases. Germline V gene sequence: CDR1 LNHDA, CDR2 SQIVND (reference sequence). The CDR3 loop is CASKIAGANYNEQFF. The CDR3 region has the DNA TGTGCCAGTAAGATAGCGGGAGCGAATTACAATGAGCAGTTCTTC. Variable domain in full (rest from reference TRBV19 and TRBJ2-1): DGGITQSPKYLFRKEGQNVTLSCEQNLNHDAMYWYRQDPGQGLRLIYYSQIVNDFQKGDIAEGYSVSREKKESFPLTVTSAQKNPTAFYLCASKIAGANYNEQFFGPGTRLTVL.

This clone is a singleton in its sample. The chain joins TRBV27 to TRBJ1-1; D is ambiguous. The length of the CDR3 is 12 residues. From germline, CDR1 is MNHEY and CDR2 SMNVEV (reference sequence). With 3 bases removed from V and 5 bases from J, the gap between germline ends came to 7 bases. This CDR3 reads CASSFLGTEAFF. Here the CDR3 DNA reads TGTGCCAGCAGTTTTCTCGGGACTGAAGCTTTCTTT.

The genes are TRBV5-4 and TRBJ1-2; 9 positions agree with TRBD1. The V and J ends lost 2 bases and 4 bases, in that order; junction bases with no gene match: 6. This CDR3 region has 15 residues. Germline CDR1 is SGHNT and CDR2 is YYREEE (reference sequence). CDR3 in amino acids: CASSFSGDRAYGYTF. Written as DNA, the CDR3 is TGTGCCAGCAGCTTCAGCGGGGACAGGGCCTATGGCTACACCTTC.

The V call is TRBV30, the J call TRBJ1-2; possible D gene TRBD1, 5 bases. Per germline, CDR1 GTSNPN and CDR2 SVGIG (reference sequence). The V gene lost 0 bases and the J gene lost 1 base, with 15 bases spanning the gap. This CDR3 is 16 amino acids long. The CDR3 region has the DNA TGTGCCTGGAGTGTATCCGGGGGAGAGATTAACTATGGCTACACCTTC. This translates into CAWSVSGGEINYGYTF.

The gene calls are TRBV5-6 and TRBJ1-2, with D possibly being TRBD1 (6 bases). The V gene lost 4 bases and the J gene lost 6 bases, with 22 bases spanning the gap. In germline, CDR1 is SGHDT, CDR2 YYEEEE. The CDR3 has 16 amino acids. CDR3 in DNA: TGTGCCAGCAGCCGCTCCCCTTCTGCAGGGGCTGATGGCTACACCTTC. Its protein is CASSRSPSAGADGYTF.

The genes are TRBV5-4 and TRBJ1-5, with 9 nucleotides matching TRBD1. With 4 bases clipped from V and 7 bases from J, the junction kept 9 bases outside the gene matches. Germline V lookup: CDR1 SGHNT, CDR2 YYREEE (reference sequence). The CDR3 length is 15 residues. CDR3 bases: TGTGCCAGCAGCCGGGGGACAGGGCAATCGCAGCCCCAGCATTTT. Residues: CASSRGTGQSQPQHF.

This chain connects TRBV7-9 to TRBJ1-1; D not resolved. The V gene lost 2 bases and the J gene lost 0 bases, with 7 bases spanning the gap. CDR1 SEHNR and CDR2 FQNEAQ come from the germline V gene (reference sequence). This CDR3 contains 14 residues. CDR3 sequence (DNA): TGTGCCAGCAGCTTATACGGGATGAACACTGAAGCTTTCTTT. Amino acid sequence: CASSLYGMNTEAFF.

The rearrangement joins TRBV19 to TRBJ2-5, with D perhaps TRBD1 (6 bases). V was cut by 4 bases and J by 2 bases, with 8 bases left in between. CDR1 is LNHDA and CDR2 is SQIVND in the germline V gene (reference sequence). The length of the CDR3 is 13 residues. CDR3 sequence: CASSRDKQETQYF. CDR3 DNA sequence: TGTGCCAGTAGTAGGGACAAGCAAGAGACCCAGTACTTC. The full variable domain, in which reference TRBV19 and TRBJ2-5 provide the parts outside the CDR3, is DGGITQSPKYLFRKEGQNVTLSCEQNLNHDAMYWYRQDPGQGLRLIYYSQIVNDFQKGDIAEGYSVSREKKESFPLTVTSAQKNPTAFYLCASSRDKQETQYFGPGTRLLVL.

V gene TRBV30 combines with J gene TRBJ2-5, with TRBD1 identical over 8 bases. V shed 5 bases, J shed 5 bases, and the junction held 7 bases outside the gene matches. The CDR3 sequence is 13 residues long. Germline CDR1 GTSNPN, CDR2 SVGIG (reference sequence). CDR3 coding DNA: TGTGCCTGGGGGACAGGTACGATGGAGACCCAGTACTTC. It translates to CAWGTGTMETQYF. Variable domain in full (rest from reference TRBV30 and TRBJ2-5): SQTIHQWPATLVQPVGSPLSLECTVEGTSNPNLYWYRQAAGRGLQLLFYSVGIGQISSEVPQNLSASRPQDRQFILSSKKLLLSDSGFYLCAWGTGTMETQYFGPGTRLLVL.